A selection of T cell receptor beta chains follows, all from one sample in a study of shared clonotypes between healthy human individuals. The data were produced by immunoSEQ multiplex PCR, yet TCRdb's version contains in-frame clones alone and is incomplete. This table has 550,000 to 800,000 clones, around 72% appearing once. Material: memory CD4+ T cells sorted from blood. The receptor set was obtained from a woman aged 30 to 39 in good health. Both conserved end residues are part of each CDR3. A D gene is named only where the DNA matches it firmly. A row's size may be missing; if present it is once, few, many or a size class.

TRBJ1-1,14,NA,NA,TRBV5-1,TGCGCCAGCAAGCGGCAGGGGCCGAACACTGAAGCTTTCTTT,CASKRQGPNTEAFF
TRBJ2-7,15,NA,NA,TRBV9,TGTGCCAGCAGCGTAGCGATCAGCAGCTCCTACGAGCAGTACTTC,CASSVAISSSYEQYF
TRBJ2-7,13,TRBD1,NA,TRBV2,TGTGCCAGCACCCGGGACAGGGAACTCGAGCAGTACTTC,CASTRDRELEQYF
TRBJ1-1,14,TRBD1,NA,TRBV28,TGTGCCAGCAGTACGGGACAGGGGGACACTGAAGCTTTCTTT,CASSTGQGDTEAFF
TRBJ2-2,16,TRBD2,NA,TRBV2,TGTGCCAGCAGTGCGCGCGGGGGGACGAACACCGGGGAGCTGTTTTTT,CASSARGGTNTGELFF
TRBJ2-7,14,NA,NA,TRBV6-5,TGTGCCAGCAGTCGGGACGGCCGAGAGAGTGGGCAGTACTTC,CASSRDGRESGQYF
TRBJ1-1,15,NA,NA,TRBV6-5,TGTGCCAGCAGTAGCCACGGGGGCATGAACACTGAAGCTTTCTTT,CASSSHGGMNTEAFF
TRBJ1-5,15,NA,NA,TRBV9,TGTGCCAGCAGCGTAGAGTCGTGGGGGGATCAGCCCCAGCATTTT,CASSVESWGDQPQHF
TRBJ1-1,13,NA,NA,TRBV25-1,TGTGCCAGTACTGAGGGGGAGCACACTGAAGCTTTCTTT,CASTEGEHTEAFF
TRBJ2-2,13,NA,NA,TRBV7-9,TGTGCCAGCAGCTTAGGCACGGGCGGGGAGCTGTTTTTT,CASSLGTGGELFF
TRBJ1-1,13,NA,NA,TRBV6-5,TGTGCCAGCGAGGCGGGCGGAAACACTGAAGCTTTCTTT,CASEAGGNTEAFF
TRBJ1-1,14,NA,few,TRBV11-2,TGTGCCAGCAGCTTTGGGTGGGAGGTCACTGAAGCTTTCTTT,CASSFGWEVTEAFF
TRBJ2-4,16,NA,NA,TRBV6-5,TGTGCCAGCAGTTTCGGGACACCGCAAGCCAAAAACATTCAGTACTTC,CASSFGTPQAKNIQYF
TRBJ1-4,15,TRBD1,NA,TRBV5-1,TGCGCCAGCAGCGCCCGGACAGGGCGGGATGAAAAACTGTTTTTT,CASSARTGRDEKLFF
TRBJ2-3,14,NA,few,TRBV5-1,TGCGCCAGCAGCTTGGCCTCGGTTCGAGATACGCAGTATTTT,CASSLASVRDTQYF